This T cell receptor beta chain was captured by sequencing in a study of blood T cell repertoires in COVID-19. Across the study: Nucleic acid was either cDNA or gDNA, and it came from T cells, B-cell-depleted T cells, or PBMCs.

A Seattle source enrolled patients during active infection and followed them longitudinally. Trimming left V 6 bases short and J 9 bases short, with 15 bases between. Germline CDR1 MNHNY, CDR2 SVGAGI (reference sequence). There are 12 residues in the CDR3. In the source study's methods: Amplification of reference gene primers was used by the study to estimate nucleated cell counts. The data were produced by immunoSEQ multiplex PCR, yet TCRdb's version contains in-frame clones alone and is incomplete. V and J calls and clone size are given by that table; D and trimming were obtained from the DNA. The repertoire holds over 95,000 clones, with approximately 85% as singletons.

The V gene is TRBV6-6, the J gene TRBJ2-7; tentatively, D is TRBD2 (6 bases). The specimen sequenced was peripheral blood. The receptor's source is a woman aged 60-75 years with COVID-19, enrolled during active disease. CDR3 DNA: TGTGCCAGCAGCATACGGCAGGGAGGGCAGTACTTC. It encodes CASSIRQGGQYF.